The sequence of this T cell receptor beta chain was determined in a study of blood T cell repertoires in COVID-19. The overall study: Samples taken during acute and convalescent COVID-19 were collected in the United States, Italy and Spain.

Trimming left V 4 bases short and J 5 bases short, with 15 bases between. The CDR3 extends over 14 amino acids. Germline CDR1 reads LNHDA; CDR2 reads SQIVND (reference sequence). The table came from immunoSEQ multiplex PCR; TCRdb's copy has only in-frame clones and leaves some out. The data show about 85,000 clones, 90% seen once. Sequencing used peripheral blood. V gene TRBV19 combines with J gene TRBJ2-7, with D maybe TRBD1 (6 bases). The receptor comes from a woman of 80 years or more with active or convalescent COVID-19. CDR3 sequence reads: CASSKTGTVHEQYF. CDR3 DNA sequence: TGTGCCAGTAGTAAAACAGGGACCGTCCACGAGCAGTACTTC. The full variable domain, its missing parts supplied by reference TRBV19 and TRBJ2-7, is DGGITQSPKYLFRKEGQNVTLSCEQNLNHDAMYWYRQDPGQGLRLIYYSQIVNDFQKGDIAEGYSVSREKKESFPLTVTSAQKNPTAFYLCASSKTGTVHEQYFGPGTRLTVT.